The clone carrying this TCR beta chain was seen a few times. Its antigen is not known. Treatment described: some 20 received Ad26.COV2.S at low or high dose, single or two shots; several received placebo; per-sample allocation not given. Each sample was drawn 63 days after the first injection (of vaccine or placebo). The data are from a study of Ad26.COV2.S vaccination and SARS-CoV-2 variants. Study-level background: Recipients of Ad26.COV2.S got it intramuscularly, once or twice 56 days apart.

The germline CDR1 and CDR2 sequences are LGHNT and FRNRAP. The CDR3 spans 16 residues. Between the trimmed V and J ends, which lost 0 bases and 0 bases, there was a span of 9 bases. Findings and limits, study-wide: Substantial breadth was reportedly displayed by spike-specific CD8+ and CD4+ T cell responses after vaccination.

The assay was immunoSEQ multiplex PCR, and TCRdb's table has in-frame clones only and misses some. The profile covers approximately 350,000 clones, with around 82% appearing a single time and about 7.4% taken by the ten largest. Sequenced here: peripheral blood, sampled in a trial of Ad26.COV2.S vaccine versus placebo. This clonotype was obtained from a person between 18 and 60 years old who received the Ad26.COV2.S COVID-19 vaccine or a placebo. V and J are TRBV12-5 and TRBJ1-3; no reliable D call. CDR3 region: CASGLVLGRSGNTIYF. CDR3 DNA sequence: TGTGCTAGTGGTTTGGTACTGGGCCGCTCTGGAAACACCATATATTTT.